The 8 T cell receptor beta chains below come from one sample, sequenced in a study of cytomegalovirus exposure and HLA in healthy donors. The PCR made use of 60 Vbeta and 13 Jbeta primers. Clones were sequenced by immunoSEQ multiplex PCR, and TCRdb holds only the in-frame ones, with some missing. The table shows 160,000 or so clones, with approximately 80% occurring only once. Sample: PBMCs. The receptor set was obtained from a man in his fifties or sixties in good health and CMV-seropositive.

This clone was observed a single time. The chain couples TRBV28 to TRBJ2-2, with 9 positions matching TRBD1. From germline, CDR1 is MDHEN and CDR2 SYDVKM. The CDR3 covers 13 residues. V was clipped by 10 bases and J by 7 bases; unmatched bases: 7. The CDR3 here is CAIEDRGDGELFF. CDR3 coding DNA: TGTGCCATCGAGGACAGGGGAGACGGGGAGCTGTTTTTT.

This rearrangement joins TRBV5-6 to TRBJ1-6; 8 bases match TRBD1. The V segment lost 0 bases and the J segment 10 bases; nucleotides outside the gene matches: 9. CDR1 is SGHDT, CDR2 YYEEEE, per germline. The CDR3 totals 16 residues. CDR3 DNA sequence: TGTGCCAGCAGCTTGGTTGGCAGGGGGCGGTTATCACCCCTCCACTTT. This translates into CASSLVGRGRLSPLHF.

The chain recombines TRBV5-1 with TRBJ1-2, with 10 bases identical to TRBD1. CDR1 and CDR2 (germline): SGHRS, YFSETQ. The CDR3 is 14 amino acids. Trimming removed 4 bases from V and 6 bases from J; junction bases left unmatched: 6. In DNA, the CDR3 is TGCGCCAGCAGCGGAGAGGGACAGGGGAATGGCTACACCTTC. Its protein product is CASSGEGQGNGYTF.

This chain links TRBV15 with TRBJ2-1, with D possibly matching TRBD2 (6 bases). The CDR3 runs to 16 residues. CDR1 LNHNV and CDR2 YYDKDF come from the germline V gene (reference sequence). Trimming shortened V by 1 base and J by 8 bases, and 18 bases separated the two germline ends. In DNA form, the CDR3 reads TGTGCCACCAGCAGAGGGAGGGCTGGACCTCAGGATGAGCAGTTCTTC. This gives the protein CATSRGRAGPQDEQFF. Full variable domain (outside the CDR3, taken from reference TRBV15 and TRBJ2-1): DAMVIQNPRYQVTQFGKPVTLSCSQTLNHNVMYWYQQKSSQAPKLLFHYYDKDFNNEADTPDNFQSRRPNTSFCFLDIRSPGLGDTAMYLCATSRGRAGPQDEQFFGPGTRLTVL.

The chain is built from TRBV4-3 and TRBJ1-4; the D gene is possibly TRBD1 (6 bases). V dropped 2 bases and J dropped 8 bases, with 12 bases sitting between them. Looked up from germline, CDR1 is LGHNA and CDR2 is YSLEER. The CDR3 contains 14 residues. The CDR3 protein is CASSQTRGPEKLFF. CDR3 nucleotides: TGCGCCAGCAGCCAAACCAGGGGACCCGAAAAACTGTTTTTT.

This chain links TRBV7-8 with TRBJ2-3; D possibly corresponds to TRBD2 (7 bases). The CDR3 has 12 amino acids. The germline gives CDR1 SGHVS, CDR2 FQNEAQ. The ends were cut back, 5 bases at V and 6 bases at J, with 9 bases in the middle. CDR3 loop: CASSRGADTQYF. CDR3 coding DNA: TGTGCCAGCAGCCGGGGGGCCGATACGCAGTATTTT.

V usage is TRBV25-1 and J usage is TRBJ1-3; 8 nucleotides line up with TRBD1. This CDR3 region has 14 residues. Germline V gene lookup returns CDR1 MGHDK and CDR2 SYGVNS. J gave up 4 bases and V 7 bases, and 6 bases lay outside the gene matches. CDR3 coding DNA: TGTGCCAGCAAGGACAGGGTGGAGGGAAACACCATATATTTT. It codes for CASKDRVEGNTIYF.

This chain uses TRBV19 with TRBJ1-1; tentatively, D is TRBD1 (6 bases). Trimming took 4 bases from V and 8 from J, leaving 20 bases between them. Per germline, CDR1 LNHDA and CDR2 SQIVND (reference sequence). The CDR3 runs 15 residues. The CDR3 DNA reads TGTGCCAGTAGTAAGACCTCCGGAACAGGGAAGGAAGCTTTCTTT. It specifies CASSKTSGTGKEAFF.